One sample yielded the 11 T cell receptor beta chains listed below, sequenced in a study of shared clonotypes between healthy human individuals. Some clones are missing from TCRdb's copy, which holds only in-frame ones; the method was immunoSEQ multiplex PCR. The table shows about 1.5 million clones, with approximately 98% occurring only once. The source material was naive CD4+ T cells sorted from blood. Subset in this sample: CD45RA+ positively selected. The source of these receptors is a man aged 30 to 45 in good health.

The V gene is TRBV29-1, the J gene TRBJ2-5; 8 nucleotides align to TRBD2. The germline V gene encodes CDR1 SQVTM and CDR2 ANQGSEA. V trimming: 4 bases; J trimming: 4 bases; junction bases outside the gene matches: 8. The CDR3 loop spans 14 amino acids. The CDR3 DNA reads TGCAGCGTTGGACCGGGACTAGGGTTAGAGACCCAGTACTTC. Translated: CSVGPGLGLETQYF.

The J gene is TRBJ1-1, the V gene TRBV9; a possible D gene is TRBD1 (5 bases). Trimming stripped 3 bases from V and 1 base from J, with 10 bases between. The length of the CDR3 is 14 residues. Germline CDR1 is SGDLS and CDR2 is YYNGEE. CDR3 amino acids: CASSADIQNTEAFF. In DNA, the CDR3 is TGTGCCAGCAGCGCGGACATACAGAACACTGAAGCTTTCTTT.

The CDR3 bases are TGTGCCAGCAGCTCCGGGACAGGGAACGACGAGCAGTACTTC. Its translation: CASSSGTGNDEQYF. The V gene is TRBV5-4, the J gene TRBJ2-7, with 9 bases identical to TRBD1. V shed 3 bases, J shed 5 bases, and the junction held 6 bases outside the gene matches. CDR1 and CDR2 from the germline V gene are SGHNT and YYREEE (reference sequence). The CDR3 runs to 14 residues.

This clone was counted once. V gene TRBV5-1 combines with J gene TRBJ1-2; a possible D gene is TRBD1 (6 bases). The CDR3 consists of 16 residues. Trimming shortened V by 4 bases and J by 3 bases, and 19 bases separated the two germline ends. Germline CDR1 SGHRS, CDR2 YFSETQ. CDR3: CASSPLNPRTDYGYTF. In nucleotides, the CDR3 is TGCGCCAGCAGCCCATTAAACCCCAGGACAGACTATGGCTACACCTTC.

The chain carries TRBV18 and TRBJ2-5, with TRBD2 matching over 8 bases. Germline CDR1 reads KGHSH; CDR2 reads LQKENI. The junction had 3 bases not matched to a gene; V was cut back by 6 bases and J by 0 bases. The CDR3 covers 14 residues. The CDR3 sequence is CASSRSGNQETQYF. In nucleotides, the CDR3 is TGTGCCAGCTCCCGTAGCGGGAACCAAGAGACCCAGTACTTC.

The DNA for the CDR3 is TGCGCCAGCAGACCGACATGGGGTTCTACGCATATAGCGGAACAATCCTACAATGAGCAGTTCTTC. It yields the protein CASRPTWGSTHIAEQSYNEQFF. This chain uses TRBV5-1 with TRBJ2-1; TRBD2 is a possible D gene (6 bases). V dropped 5 bases and J dropped 1 base, with 34 bases sitting between them. Germline V lookup: CDR1 SGHRS, CDR2 YFSETQ. The CDR3 consists of 22 residues.

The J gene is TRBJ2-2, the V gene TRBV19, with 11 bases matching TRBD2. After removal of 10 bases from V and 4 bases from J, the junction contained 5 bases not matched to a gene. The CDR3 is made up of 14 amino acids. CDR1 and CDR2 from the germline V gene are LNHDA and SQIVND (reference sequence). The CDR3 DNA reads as TGTGCCACAAGACTAGCGGGGATCACCGGGGAGCTGTTTTTT. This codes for CATRLAGITGELFF. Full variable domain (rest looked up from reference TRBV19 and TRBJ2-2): DGGITQSPKYLFRKEGQNVTLSCEQNLNHDAMYWYRQDPGQGLRLIYYSQIVNDFQKGDIAEGYSVSREKKESFPLTVTSAQKNPTAFYLCATRLAGITGELFFGEGSRLTVL.

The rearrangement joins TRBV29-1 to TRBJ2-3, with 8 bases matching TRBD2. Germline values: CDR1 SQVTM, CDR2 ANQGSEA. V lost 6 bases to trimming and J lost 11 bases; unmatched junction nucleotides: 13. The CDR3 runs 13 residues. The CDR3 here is CSVGRLAGRWQYF. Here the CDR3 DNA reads TGCAGCGTGGGCCGGCTAGCGGGTAGATGGCAGTATTTT.

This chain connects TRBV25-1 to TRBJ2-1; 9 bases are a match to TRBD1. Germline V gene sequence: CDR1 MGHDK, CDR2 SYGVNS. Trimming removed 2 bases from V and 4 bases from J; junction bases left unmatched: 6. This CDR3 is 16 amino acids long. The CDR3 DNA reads TGTGCCAGCAGTGAACCCCAGGGACAGGGATACAATGAGCAGTTCTTC. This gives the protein CASSEPQGQGYNEQFF.

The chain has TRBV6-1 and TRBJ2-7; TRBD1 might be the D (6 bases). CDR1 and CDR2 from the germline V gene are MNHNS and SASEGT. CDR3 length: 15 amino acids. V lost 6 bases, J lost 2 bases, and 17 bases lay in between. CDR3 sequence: CASRQGAGDPYEQYF. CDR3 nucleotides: TGTGCCAGCAGGCAAGGGGCAGGGGATCCCTACGAGCAGTACTTC.

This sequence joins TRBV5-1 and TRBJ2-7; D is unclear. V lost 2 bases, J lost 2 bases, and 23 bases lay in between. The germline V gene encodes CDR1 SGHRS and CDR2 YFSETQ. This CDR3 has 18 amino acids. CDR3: CASSFPAEQTYVPYEQYF. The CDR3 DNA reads TGCGCCAGCAGCTTCCCGGCAGAGCAGACATATGTCCCCTACGAGCAGTACTTC. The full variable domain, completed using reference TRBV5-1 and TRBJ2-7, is KAGVTQTPRYLIKTRGQQVTLSCSPISGHRSVSWYQQTPGQGLQFLFEYFSETQRNKGNFPGRFSGRQFSNSRSEMNVSTLELGDSALYLCASSFPAEQTYVPYEQYFGPGTRLTVT.